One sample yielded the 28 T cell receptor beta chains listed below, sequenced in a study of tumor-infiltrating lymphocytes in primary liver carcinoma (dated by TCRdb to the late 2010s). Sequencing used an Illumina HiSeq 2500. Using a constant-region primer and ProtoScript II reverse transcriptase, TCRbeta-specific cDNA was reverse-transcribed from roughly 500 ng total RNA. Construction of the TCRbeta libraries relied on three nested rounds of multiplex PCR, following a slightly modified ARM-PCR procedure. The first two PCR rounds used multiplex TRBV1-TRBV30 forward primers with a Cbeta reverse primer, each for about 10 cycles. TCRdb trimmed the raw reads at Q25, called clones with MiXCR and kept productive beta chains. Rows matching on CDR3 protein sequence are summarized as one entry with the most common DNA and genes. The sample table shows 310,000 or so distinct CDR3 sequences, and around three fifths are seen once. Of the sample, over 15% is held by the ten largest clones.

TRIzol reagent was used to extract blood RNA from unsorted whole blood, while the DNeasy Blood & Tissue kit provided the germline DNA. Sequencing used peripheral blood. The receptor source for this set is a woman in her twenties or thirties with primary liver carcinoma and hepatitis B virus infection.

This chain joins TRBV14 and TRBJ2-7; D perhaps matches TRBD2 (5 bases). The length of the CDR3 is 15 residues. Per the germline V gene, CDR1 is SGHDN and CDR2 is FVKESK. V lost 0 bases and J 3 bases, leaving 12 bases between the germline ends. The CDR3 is CASSQEVSRGYEQYF. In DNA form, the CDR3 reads TGTGCCAGCAGCCAAGAAGTGTCACGGGGCTACGAGCAGTACTTC.

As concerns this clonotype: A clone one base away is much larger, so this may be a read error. The DNA of the CDR3 is TGTGCCGGCAGTCCCCAGTCGTACACCGGGGAGCTGTTTTTT. It specifies CAGSPQSYTGELFF. The chain couples TRBV12-3 or TRBV12-4 to TRBJ2-2; D gene unclear. The CDR3 covers 14 residues.

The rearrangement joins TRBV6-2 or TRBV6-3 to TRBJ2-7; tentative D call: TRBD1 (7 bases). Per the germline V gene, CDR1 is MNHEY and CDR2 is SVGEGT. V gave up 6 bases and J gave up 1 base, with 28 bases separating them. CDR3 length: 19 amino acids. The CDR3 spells CASRPGFAGGTVNSYEQYF. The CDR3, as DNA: TGTGCCAGCAGACCAGGTTTCGCCGGAGGGACAGTTAATTCCTACGAGCAGTACTTC.

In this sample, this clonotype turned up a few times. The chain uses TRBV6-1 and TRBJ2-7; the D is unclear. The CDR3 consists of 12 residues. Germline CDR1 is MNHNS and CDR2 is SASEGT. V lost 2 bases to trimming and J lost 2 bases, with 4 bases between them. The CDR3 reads CASSEPPYEQYF. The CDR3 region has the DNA TGTGCCAGCAGTGAACCTCCCTACGAGCAGTACTTC.

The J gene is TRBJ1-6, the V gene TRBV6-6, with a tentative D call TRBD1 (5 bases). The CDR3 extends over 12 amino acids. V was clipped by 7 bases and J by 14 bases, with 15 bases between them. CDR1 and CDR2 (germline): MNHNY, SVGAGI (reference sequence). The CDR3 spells CASTPGGGTLHF. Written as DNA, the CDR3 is TGTGCCAGCACCCCCGGTGGGGGGACCCTCCACTTT.

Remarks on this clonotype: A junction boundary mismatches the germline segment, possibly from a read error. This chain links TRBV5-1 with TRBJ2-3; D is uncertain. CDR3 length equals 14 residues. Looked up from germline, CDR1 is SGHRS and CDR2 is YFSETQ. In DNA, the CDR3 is TGCTCCAGCAGCTTACAGCGAACCACAGATACGCAGTATTTT. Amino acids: CSSSLQRTTDTQYF.

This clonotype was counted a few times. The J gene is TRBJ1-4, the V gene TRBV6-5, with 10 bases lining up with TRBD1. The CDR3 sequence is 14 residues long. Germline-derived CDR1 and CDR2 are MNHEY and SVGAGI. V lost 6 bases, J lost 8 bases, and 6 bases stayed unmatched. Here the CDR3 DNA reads TGTGCCAGCAGACTTGGACAGGGGGGCGAAAAACTGTTTTTT. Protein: CASRLGQGGEKLFF.

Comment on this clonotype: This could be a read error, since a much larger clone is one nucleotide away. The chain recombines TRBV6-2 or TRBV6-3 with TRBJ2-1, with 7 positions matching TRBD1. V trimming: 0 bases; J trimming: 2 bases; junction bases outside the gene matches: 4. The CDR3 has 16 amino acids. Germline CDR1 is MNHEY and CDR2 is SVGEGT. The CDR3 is CASSYSGDRPYNEQFF. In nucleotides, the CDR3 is TGTGCCAGCAGTTACTCGGGGGACAGACCCTACAATGAGCAGTTCTTC.

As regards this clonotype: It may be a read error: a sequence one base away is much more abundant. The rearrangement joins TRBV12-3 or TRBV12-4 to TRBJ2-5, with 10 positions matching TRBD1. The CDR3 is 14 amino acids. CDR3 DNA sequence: TGTCCCAGCAGCCGGGGACAGGGGTTCGTGACCCAGTACTTC. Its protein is CPSSRGQGFVTQYF.

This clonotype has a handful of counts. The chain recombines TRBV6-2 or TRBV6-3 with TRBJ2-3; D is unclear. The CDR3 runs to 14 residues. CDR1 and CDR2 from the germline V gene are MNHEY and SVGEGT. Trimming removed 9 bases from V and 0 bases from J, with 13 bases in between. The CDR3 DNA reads TGTGCCAGTAATTGGGCGGTTAGCACAGATACGCAGTATTTT. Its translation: CASNWAVSTDTQYF.

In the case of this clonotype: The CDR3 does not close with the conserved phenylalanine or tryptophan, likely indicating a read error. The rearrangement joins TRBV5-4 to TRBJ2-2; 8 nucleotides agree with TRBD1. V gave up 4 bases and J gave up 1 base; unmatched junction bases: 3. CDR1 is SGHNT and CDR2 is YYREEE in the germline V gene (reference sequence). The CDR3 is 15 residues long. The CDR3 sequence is CASSEGTGNTGELFS. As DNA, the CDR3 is TGTGCCAGCAGCGAGGGGACAGGGAACACCGGGGAGCTGTTTTCT.

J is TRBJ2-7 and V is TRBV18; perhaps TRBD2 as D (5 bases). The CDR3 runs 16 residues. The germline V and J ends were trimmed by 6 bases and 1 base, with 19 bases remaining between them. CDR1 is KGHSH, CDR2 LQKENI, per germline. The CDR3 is CASSRAELTDSYEQYF. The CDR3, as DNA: TGTGCCAGCTCTAGAGCGGAACTCACAGATTCCTACGAGCAGTACTTC.

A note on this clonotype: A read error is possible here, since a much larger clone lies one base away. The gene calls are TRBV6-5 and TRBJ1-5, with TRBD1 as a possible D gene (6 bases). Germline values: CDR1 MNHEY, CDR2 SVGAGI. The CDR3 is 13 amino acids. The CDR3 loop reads CATSYSGVEPQHF. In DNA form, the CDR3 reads TGTGCCACCAGTTACTCAGGGGTGGAGCCCCAGCATTTT.

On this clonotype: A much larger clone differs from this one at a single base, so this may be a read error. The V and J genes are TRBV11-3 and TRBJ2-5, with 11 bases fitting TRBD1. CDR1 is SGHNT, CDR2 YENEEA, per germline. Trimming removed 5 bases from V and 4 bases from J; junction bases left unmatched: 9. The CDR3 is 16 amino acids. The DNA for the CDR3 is TGTGCCAGCAGCCCCCGGACAGGGGGCTTCGGAGAGACCCAGTACTTC. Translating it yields CASSPRTGGFGETQYF.

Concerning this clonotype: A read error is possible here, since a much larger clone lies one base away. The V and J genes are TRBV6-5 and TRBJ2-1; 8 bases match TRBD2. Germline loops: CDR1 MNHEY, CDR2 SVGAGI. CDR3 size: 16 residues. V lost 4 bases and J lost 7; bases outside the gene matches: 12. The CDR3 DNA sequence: TGTGCCAGCAGTTCCGGGGGACTAGTGGGAGTTAATGAGCAGTTCTTC. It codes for CASSSGGLVGVNEQFF.

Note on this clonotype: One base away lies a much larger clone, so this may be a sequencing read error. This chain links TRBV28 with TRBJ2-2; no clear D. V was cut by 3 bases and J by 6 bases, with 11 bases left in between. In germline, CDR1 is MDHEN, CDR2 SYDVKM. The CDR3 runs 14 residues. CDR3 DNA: TGTGCCAGCAGTTTCCACATGTCGGCCGGGGAGCTGTTTTTT. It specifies CASSFHMSAGELFF.

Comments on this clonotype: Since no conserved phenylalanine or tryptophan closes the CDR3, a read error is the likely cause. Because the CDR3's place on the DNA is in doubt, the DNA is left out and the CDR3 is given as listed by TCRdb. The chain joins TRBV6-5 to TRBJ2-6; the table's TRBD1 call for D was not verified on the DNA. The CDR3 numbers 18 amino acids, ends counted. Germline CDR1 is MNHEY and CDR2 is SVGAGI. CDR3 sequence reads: CASRPYGTGGTGANVLTL.

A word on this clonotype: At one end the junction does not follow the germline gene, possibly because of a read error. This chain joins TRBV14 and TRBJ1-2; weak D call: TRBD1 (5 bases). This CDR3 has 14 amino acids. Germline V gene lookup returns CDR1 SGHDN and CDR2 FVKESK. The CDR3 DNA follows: TGTGCCAGCAGCCAAGATCGGGGCCAGGGTGGCTGCACCTTC. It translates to CASSQDRGQGGCTF.

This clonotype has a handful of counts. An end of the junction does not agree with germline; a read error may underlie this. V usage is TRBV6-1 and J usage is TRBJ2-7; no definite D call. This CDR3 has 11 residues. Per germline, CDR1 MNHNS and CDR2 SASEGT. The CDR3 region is CVSSKGYEQYF. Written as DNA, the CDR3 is TGTGTCAGCAGCAAAGGGTACGAGCAGTACTTC.

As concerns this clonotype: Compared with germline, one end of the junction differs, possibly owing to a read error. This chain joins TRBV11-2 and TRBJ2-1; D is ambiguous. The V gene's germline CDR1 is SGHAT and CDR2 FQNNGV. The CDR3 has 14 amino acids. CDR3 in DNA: TGTGCCAGCAGTTTAGAAACCAGTAGCAGTGAGCAGTTCTTC. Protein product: CASSLETSSSEQFF.

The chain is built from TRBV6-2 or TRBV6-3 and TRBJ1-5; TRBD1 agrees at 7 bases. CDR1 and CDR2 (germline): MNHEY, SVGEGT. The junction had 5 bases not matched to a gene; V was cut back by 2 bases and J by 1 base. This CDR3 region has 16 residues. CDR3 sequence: CASSYGAGGSNQPQHF. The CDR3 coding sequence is TGTGCCAGCAGTTACGGAGCAGGGGGAAGCAATCAGCCCCAGCATTTT.

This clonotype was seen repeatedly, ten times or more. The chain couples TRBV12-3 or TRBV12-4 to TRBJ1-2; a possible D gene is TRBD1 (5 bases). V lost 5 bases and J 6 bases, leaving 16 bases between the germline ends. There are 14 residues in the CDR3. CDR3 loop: CASSESGTMDGYTF. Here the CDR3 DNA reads TGTGCCAGCAGTGAGTCGGGGACGATGGATGGCTACACCTTC.

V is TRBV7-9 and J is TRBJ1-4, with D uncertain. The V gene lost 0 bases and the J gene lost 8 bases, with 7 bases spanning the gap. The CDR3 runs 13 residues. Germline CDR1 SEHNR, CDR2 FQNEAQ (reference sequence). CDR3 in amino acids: CASSLAGPEKLFF. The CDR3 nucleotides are TGTGCCAGCAGCTTAGCAGGGCCGGAAAAACTGTTTTTT. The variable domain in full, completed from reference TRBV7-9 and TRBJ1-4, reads DTGVSQNPRHKITKRGQNVTFRCDPISEHNRLYWYRQTLGQGPEFLTYFQNEAQLEKSRLLSDRFSAERPKGSFSTLEIQRTEQGDSAMYLCASSLAGPEKLFFGSGTQLSVL.

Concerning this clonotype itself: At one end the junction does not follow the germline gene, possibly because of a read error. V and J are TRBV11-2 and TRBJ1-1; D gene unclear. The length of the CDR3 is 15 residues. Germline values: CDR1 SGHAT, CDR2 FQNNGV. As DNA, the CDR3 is TGTGCCAGCAGCTTTAGTGTGAGACTGAACATTGAAGCTTTCTTT. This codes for CASSFSVRLNIEAFF.

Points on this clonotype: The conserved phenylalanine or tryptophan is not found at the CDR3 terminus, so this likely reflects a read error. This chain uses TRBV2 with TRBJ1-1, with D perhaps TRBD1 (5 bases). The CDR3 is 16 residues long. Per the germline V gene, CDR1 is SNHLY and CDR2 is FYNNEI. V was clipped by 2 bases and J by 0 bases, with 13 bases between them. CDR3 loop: CASSESGYIMNTEAFI. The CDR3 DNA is TGTGCCAGCAGTGAATCAGGGTATATTATGAACACTGAAGCTTTCATT.

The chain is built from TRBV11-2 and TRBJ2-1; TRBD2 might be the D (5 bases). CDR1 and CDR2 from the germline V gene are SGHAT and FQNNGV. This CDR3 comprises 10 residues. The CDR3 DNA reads TGTGTCTCTAGCCTCAATGAGCAGTTCTTC. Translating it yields CVSSLNEQFF.

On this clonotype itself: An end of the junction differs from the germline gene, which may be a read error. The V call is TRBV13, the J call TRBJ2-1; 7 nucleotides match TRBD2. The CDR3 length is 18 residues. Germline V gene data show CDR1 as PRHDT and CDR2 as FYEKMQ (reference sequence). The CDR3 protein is CASSILTPGTNSYNEEFF. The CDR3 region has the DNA TGTGCCAGCAGCATCCTAACCCCCGGGACTAATAGCTACAATGAGGAGTTCTTC.

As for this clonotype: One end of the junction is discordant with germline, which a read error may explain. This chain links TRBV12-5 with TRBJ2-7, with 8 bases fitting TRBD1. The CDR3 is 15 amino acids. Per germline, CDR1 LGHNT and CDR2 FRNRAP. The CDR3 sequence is CTSGFPVTGDYEQYF. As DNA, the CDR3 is TGTACTAGTGGTTTCCCCGTGACAGGGGACTACGAGCAGTACTTC.